This T cell receptor (beta chain) was recorded in a study of T cell responses to AZD1222 COVID-19 vaccine. The germline gives CDR1 SGHNT, CDR2 YENEEA. Between the trimmed V and J ends, which lost 7 bases and 3 bases, there was a span of 18 bases. The CDR3 sequence is 15 residues long. TCRdb's table, derived via immunoSEQ multiplex PCR, lists solely in-frame clones and lacks some. Of about 94,000 clones listed, around nine tenths are singletons. Analysis merged second doses at about 4 or about 12 weeks. General observations from the study: Among vaccine-associated CD4 TCRs, coverage spanned spike, with dominance at 160-218 and 743-854. Spike-specific TCRs gained breadth and depth after people received two AZD1222 doses.

Concerning this clone itself: Antigen unknown.

The receptor's source is an adult who received the AZD1222 COVID-19 vaccine. The chain carries TRBV11-3 and TRBJ1-1, with D tentatively TRBD1 (6 bases). Sequencing was performed on peripheral blood, taken 28 days after the second AZD1222 dose. CDR3 amino acids: CASTVRSGADTEAFF. The CDR3 coding sequence is TGTGCCAGCACCGTACGATCGGGGGCCGACACTGAAGCTTTCTTT.